This T cell receptor beta chain appears in the sequencing data of a study of blood T cell repertoires in COVID-19. Study at large: T cells, B-cell-depleted T cells, or PBMCs provided the cDNA or gDNA that served as material.

Losses at the gene ends were 0 bases for V and 2 bases for J; bases not matched to a gene: 5. This CDR3 comprises 17 residues. CDR1 and CDR2 (germline): LGHNA, YNFKEQ. In the study's own analysis: How many nucleated cells were present was estimated from reference gene primer amplification. This table comes from immunoSEQ multiplex PCR, and its TCRdb copy is limited to in-frame clones, with some not included. V, J and clone size derive from that table, while D and trimming were established from the DNA sequence. This sample yields approximately 38,000 clones, of which 88% are seen a single time; around 4.9% belongs to the top ten.

The rearrangement uses TRBV4-2 and TRBJ2-3, with TRBD2 matching 10 bases. The TCR was taken from a woman aged 70-85 years with active COVID-19. The material sequenced was peripheral blood. CDR3 in amino acids: CASSQDALAGATDTQYF. CDR3 in DNA: TGTGCCAGCAGCCAAGACGCGCTAGCGGGGGCCACAGATACGCAGTATTTT.